A single sample is the source of the 17 T cell receptor beta chains below, sequenced in a study of Ad26.COV2.S vaccination and SARS-CoV-2 variants. Treatment denoted: 15 to 20 received Ad26.COV2.S at low or high dose, single or two shots; several received placebo; per-sample allocation not given. Material that was analyzed had been drawn on day 63 after the first vaccine or placebo injection. TCRdb keeps only in-frame clones here, not all; method: immunoSEQ multiplex PCR. The data show 410,000 or so clones, around 90% seen once. The input for sequencing was peripheral blood, taken in a trial of Ad26.COV2.S vaccine versus placebo. The receptors shown here come from a person aged 18-65 years who received the Ad26.COV2.S COVID-19 vaccine or a placebo.

The chain is built from TRBV6-4 and TRBJ2-1, with 10 bases lining up with TRBD1. V trimming: 5 bases; J trimming: 6 bases; junction bases outside the gene matches: 7. The CDR3 is 15 amino acids. CDR1 and CDR2 (germline): MRHNA, SNTAGT. CDR3 bases: TGTGCCAGCAGTCGAGCCGGGACAGGGGTCAATGAGCAGTTCTTC. Protein sequence: CASSRAGTGVNEQFF.

In regard to this clone: The same CDR3 can be traced to other DNA sequences in this sample. V and J are TRBV28 and TRBJ2-6, with D unresolved. Per the germline V gene, CDR1 is MDHEN and CDR2 is SYDVKM. Trimming pared 3 bases from V and 1 base from J, leaving 1 base between. This CDR3 comprises 13 residues. Written as DNA, the CDR3 is TGTGCCAGCAGTTTTTCTGGGGCCAACGTCCTGACTTTC. This gives the protein CASSFSGANVLTF.

This clone was counted a single time. This chain uses TRBV7-8 with TRBJ1-5; 8 nucleotides agree with TRBD1. J lost 7 bases, V lost 5 bases, and 13 bases had no gene match. Per the germline V gene, CDR1 is SGHVS and CDR2 is FQNEAQ. The length of the CDR3 is 16 residues. The CDR3 nucleotides are TGTGCCAGCAGCACCGGACAGGGAAGCGGACAACAGCCCCAGCATTTT. Translation: CASSTGQGSGQQPQHF.

The chain has TRBV30 and TRBJ2-1; 7 bases agree with TRBD1. CDR3 length equals 13 residues. Germline trimming cut 3 bases from V and 5 bases from J; bases unmatched to any gene: 4. Looked up from germline, CDR1 is GTSNPN and CDR2 is SVGIG (reference sequence). The DNA of the CDR3 is TGTGCCTGGAGGGGGGACAGTAACAATGAGCAGTTCTTC. Its translation is CAWRGDSNNEQFF.

This chain connects TRBV5-8 to TRBJ1-6, with D uncertain. The CDR3 runs to 12 residues. CDR1 SGHTS and CDR2 YDEGEE come from the germline V gene. V lost 7 bases and J lost 10, with 12 bases in between. CDR3 sequence reads: CASPGVGSPLHF. The DNA of the CDR3 is TGTGCCAGCCCCGGAGTTGGATCACCCCTCCACTTT.

The V and J genes are TRBV4-3 and TRBJ2-3, with TRBD1 matching over 9 bases. Germline V gene lookup returns CDR1 LGHNA and CDR2 YSLEER. The length of the CDR3 is 16 residues. J lost 1 base, V lost 2 bases, and 4 bases had no gene match. CDR3 in amino acids: CASSQWRTGGTDTQYF. CDR3 nucleotide sequence: TGCGCCAGCAGCCAATGGCGGACAGGGGGCACAGATACGCAGTATTTT.

This sequence joins TRBV7-2 and TRBJ2-1; D may be TRBD1 or TRBD2 (5 bases each). V was cut by 5 bases and J by 0 bases, with 11 bases left in between. This CDR3 is built from 15 residues. Germline V gene lookup returns CDR1 SGHTA and CDR2 FQGNSA. CDR3: CASSTGTHSYNEQFF. The CDR3 region has the DNA TGTGCCAGCAGCACGGGGACCCACTCCTACAATGAGCAGTTCTTC.

This sequence joins TRBV5-5 and TRBJ2-7, with no clear D. CDR1 SGHKS and CDR2 YYEKEE come from the germline V gene (reference sequence). The germline V and J ends were trimmed by 2 bases and 6 bases, with 15 bases remaining between them. This CDR3 spans 14 amino acids. CDR3 sequence (DNA): TGTGCCAGCAGCTTTTCCAGTCTTCGCCCCGAGCAGTACTTC. Its protein product is CASSFSSLRPEQYF.

The chain links TRBV28 to TRBJ2-5; possible D gene TRBD2, 6 bases. Trimming shortened V by 5 bases and J by 1 base, and 11 bases separated the two germline ends. The CDR3 has 14 residues. Germline CDR1 and CDR2: MDHEN and SYDVKM. This chain's CDR3 is CASSELGLQETQYF. The CDR3 nucleotides are TGTGCCAGCAGTGAACTGGGACTCCAAGAGACCCAGTACTTC.

The V and J genes are TRBV19 and TRBJ2-7; D may be TRBD2 (6 bases). V was shortened by 7 bases and J by 0 bases, with 16 bases between the two germline ends. This CDR3 contains 15 residues. Germline loops: CDR1 LNHDA, CDR2 SQIVND (reference sequence). The CDR3 nucleotides are TGTGCCAGTAAGGCCGGAGGGGTTTCCTCCTACGAGCAGTACTTC. Amino acids: CASKAGGVSSYEQYF.

The rearrangement links TRBV29-1 to TRBJ2-6, with a possible D match to TRBD1 (5 bases). Germline V gene data show CDR1 as SQVTM and CDR2 as ANQGSEA. V was cut by 6 bases and J by 7 bases, with 13 bases left in between. CDR3 length equals 13 residues. CDR3 residues: CSVDTGPANVLTF. The CDR3 DNA follows: TGCAGCGTGGACACCGGGCCAGCCAACGTCCTGACTTTC.

This clone has at least ten counts. The V and J genes are TRBV7-6 and TRBJ1-5; no clear D. Germline-derived CDR1 and CDR2 are SGHVS and FNYEAQ. The CDR3 contains 15 residues. V was cut by 1 base and J by 3 bases, with 10 bases left in between. CDR3 DNA: TGTGCCAGCAGCTTAGGGGAGGGAGTCAATCAGCCCCAGCATTTT. It encodes CASSLGEGVNQPQHF.

To note about this clone: Additional DNA sequences in this sample encode the identical CDR3. The chain uses TRBV28 and TRBJ1-5; D is ambiguous. V lost 1 base and J 6 bases, leaving 4 bases between the germline ends. The germline V gene has CDR1 MDHEN and CDR2 SYDVKM. The CDR3 runs 12 residues. The chain's CDR3 is CASSLSGQPQHF. Written as DNA, the CDR3 is TGTGCCAGCAGTTTATCCGGTCAGCCCCAGCATTTT.

This rearrangement joins TRBV7-9 to TRBJ1-2; D is possibly TRBD1 (6 bases). The germline V gene encodes CDR1 SEHNR and CDR2 FQNEAQ (reference sequence). This CDR3 comprises 17 residues. Trimming took 6 bases from V and 5 from J, leaving 25 bases between them. CDR3 sequence (DNA): TGTGCCAGCAGACTACTGGCTGTGGGGGCGTTGGGTTATGGCTACACCTTC. Translation gives CASRLLAVGALGYGYTF.

The rearrangement uses TRBV3-1 (or the pseudogene TRBV3-2) and TRBJ1-2, with D uncertain. This CDR3 is 15 amino acids long. V lost 4 bases and J lost 1, with 13 bases in between. The V gene's germline CDR1 is LGHDT and CDR2 YNNKEL (reference sequence). CDR3 amino acids: CASSPSRSDNYGYTF. CDR3 DNA: TGTGCCAGCAGCCCTTCCCGGTCGGATAACTATGGCTACACCTTC.

This clone was found once. This chain joins TRBV11-2 and TRBJ2-7; TRBD2 matches at 9 bases. The CDR3 is 15 amino acids. V shed 3 bases, J shed 5 bases, and the junction held 8 bases outside the gene matches. Germline values: CDR1 SGHAT, CDR2 FQNNGV. The chain's CDR3 is CASSLVGGGGHEQYF. CDR3 nucleotide sequence: TGTGCCAGCAGCTTGGTTGGCGGGGGGGGCCACGAGCAGTACTTC.

There are a few counts of this clone. This chain connects TRBV7-2 to TRBJ1-6; D is unresolved. The CDR3 runs 16 residues. Germline V gene sequence: CDR1 SGHTA, CDR2 FQGNSA. Trimming left V 2 bases short and J 7 bases short, with 15 bases between. In DNA, the CDR3 is TGTGCCAGCAGCTTATATGGTTCTCAGTTCAATTCACCCCTCCACTTT. It yields the protein CASSLYGSQFNSPLHF.